A selection of T cell receptor beta chains follows, all from one sample in a study of T cells after yellow fever vaccination. TCRdb re-called the 5' RACE reads with MiXCR, one entry per CDR3 protein. This table has nearly 550,000 distinct CDR3 sequences, roughly a fifth appearing once. The sequences come from PBMCs, collected 15 days after the yellow fever booster vaccination. These receptors all come from a man aged 25-45 years who received the YFV17D yellow fever vaccine. CDR3s include the opening cysteine and the closing phenylalanine or tryptophan. The order of the fields is clone size, D gene, J gene, V gene, CDR3 protein, CDR3 DNA. A D gene is named only where the DNA matches it firmly. Clone size, where shown, is once, few, many, or a class for clones that have expanded.

abundance: -; d_gene: TRBD1; j_gene: TRBJ2-7; v_gene: TRBV29-1; CDR3aa: CSAVQGEVYEQYF; CDR3nt: TGCAGCGCCGTACAGGGGGAGGTCTACGAGCAGTACTTC
abundance: -; d_gene: TRBD2; j_gene: TRBJ2-1; v_gene: TRBV20-1; CDR3aa: CSALTSSNEQFF; CDR3nt: TGCAGTGCCCTGACTAGCAGCAATGAGCAGTTCTTC
abundance: -; d_gene: TRBD2; j_gene: TRBJ2-1; v_gene: TRBV20-1; CDR3aa: CSGREGLNEQFF; CDR3nt: TGCAGTGGACGGGAGGGCCTCAATGAGCAGTTCTTC
abundance: few; d_gene: TRBD2; j_gene: TRBJ2-1; v_gene: TRBV4-3; CDR3aa: CASSQVLAGVSGEQFF; CDR3nt: TGCGCCAGCAGCCAAGTCCTAGCGGGAGTTAGTGGTGAGCAGTTCTTC
abundance: -; d_gene: -; j_gene: TRBJ1-5; v_gene: TRBV4-3; CDR3aa: CASSQDWTDSNQPQHF; CDR3nt: TGCGCCAGCAGCCAAGACTGGACAGACAGCAATCAGCCCCAGCATTTT
abundance: -; d_gene: -; j_gene: TRBJ1-1; v_gene: TRBV7-6; CDR3aa: CASSLMENTEAFF; CDR3nt: TGTGCCAGCAGCTTAATGGAGAACACTGAAGCTTTCTTT
abundance: few; d_gene: TRBD1; j_gene: TRBJ2-7; v_gene: TRBV5-1; CDR3aa: CASSLTIPGQGSSEQYF; CDR3nt: TGCGCCAGCAGCTTGACGATTCCCGGACAGGGGAGTTCCGAGCAGTACTTC
abundance: few; d_gene: -; j_gene: TRBJ2-5; v_gene: TRBV28; CDR3aa: CASSFGFETQYF; CDR3nt: TGTGCCAGCAGTTTTGGGTTCGAGACCCAGTACTTC
abundance: few; d_gene: -; j_gene: TRBJ2-7; v_gene: TRBV10-3; CDR3aa: CAIQSENYEQYF; CDR3nt: TGTGCCATCCAGTCGGAAAACTACGAGCAGTACTTC
abundance: -; d_gene: TRBD2; j_gene: TRBJ2-1; v_gene: TRBV19; CDR3aa: CASSGRIPLLNEQFF; CDR3nt: TGTGCCAGTAGCGGGAGGATCCCCCTTTTGAATGAGCAGTTCTTC
abundance: -; d_gene: -; j_gene: TRBJ2-1; v_gene: TRBV20-1; CDR3aa: CSAPIGAGLDNEQFF; CDR3nt: TGCAGTGCCCCTATCGGGGCGGGATTGGACAATGAGCAGTTCTTC
abundance: few; d_gene: -; j_gene: TRBJ2-1; v_gene: TRBV5-5; CDR3aa: CASSLGLGGNNEQFF; CDR3nt: TGTGCCAGCAGCTTGGGGTTGGGCGGGAACAATGAGCAGTTCTTC
abundance: few; d_gene: -; j_gene: TRBJ2-6; v_gene: TRBV18; CDR3aa: CASSPQQSAGANVLTF; CDR3nt: TGTGCCAGCTCACCACAACAGTCGGCTGGGGCCAACGTCCTGACTTTC
abundance: -; d_gene: -; j_gene: TRBJ1-3; v_gene: TRBV7-9; CDR3aa: CASSFVPSGNTIYF; CDR3nt: TGTGCCAGCAGCTTTGTACCCTCTGGAAACACCATATATTTT
abundance: few; d_gene: -; j_gene: TRBJ2-1; v_gene: TRBV10-1; CDR3aa: CASSEWQGSYNEQFF; CDR3nt: TGCGCCAGCAGTGAGTGGCAGGGGTCCTACAATGAGCAGTTCTTC
abundance: many; d_gene: TRBD1; j_gene: TRBJ2-3; v_gene: TRBV20-1; CDR3aa: CSATTGSRTDTQYF; CDR3nt: TGCAGTGCTACGACAGGGTCCCGCACAGATACGCAGTATTTT
abundance: few; d_gene: -; j_gene: TRBJ2-3; v_gene: TRBV7-2; CDR3aa: CASSLGRELTQYF; CDR3nt: TGTGCCAGCAGCTTGGGACGTGAACTAACGCAGTATTTT
abundance: -; d_gene: TRBD2; j_gene: TRBJ2-1; v_gene: TRBV5-4; CDR3aa: CASSSLTSGSGEQFF; CDR3nt: TGTGCCAGCAGCTCACTGACTAGCGGGAGCGGTGAGCAGTTCTTC
abundance: few; d_gene: TRBD2; j_gene: TRBJ2-7; v_gene: TRBV10-3; CDR3aa: CAIRAGTSGSIHEQYF; CDR3nt: TGTGCCATCAGGGCCGGGACTAGCGGGAGTATCCACGAGCAGTACTTC
abundance: -; d_gene: TRBD1; j_gene: TRBJ1-6; v_gene: TRBV7-3; CDR3aa: CASSLLGQNNSPLHF; CDR3nt: TGTGCCAGCAGCTTACTGGGACAGAATAATTCACCCCTCCACTTT
abundance: -; d_gene: -; j_gene: TRBJ2-1; v_gene: TRBV19; CDR3aa: CASSSTGASVDEQFF; CDR3nt: TGTGCCAGTAGTAGCACAGGGGCTAGCGTTGATGAGCAGTTCTTC
abundance: -; d_gene: -; j_gene: TRBJ2-1; v_gene: TRBV10-3; CDR3aa: CAISGDPSYNEQFF; CDR3nt: TGTGCCATATCAGGGGACCCTTCCTACAATGAGCAGTTCTTC
abundance: few; d_gene: -; j_gene: TRBJ2-7; v_gene: TRBV29-1; CDR3aa: CSVVLVGALEQYF; CDR3nt: TGCAGCGTTGTTTTGGTGGGCGCGCTCGAGCAGTACTTC
abundance: few; d_gene: -; j_gene: TRBJ1-4; v_gene: TRBV5-1; CDR3aa: CASSPGRVDEKLFF; CDR3nt: TGCGCCAGCAGCCCGGGCAGGGTTGATGAAAAACTGTTTTTT
abundance: few; d_gene: -; j_gene: TRBJ2-1; v_gene: TRBV6-1; CDR3aa: CASQGSARDEQFF; CDR3nt: TGTGCCAGCCAAGGTAGCGCAAGGGATGAGCAGTTCTTC
abundance: few; d_gene: TRBD2; j_gene: TRBJ2-7; v_gene: TRBV7-2; CDR3aa: CASSQIKREGLYEQYF; CDR3nt: TGTGCCAGCAGCCAAATTAAGCGGGAGGGTCTTTACGAGCAGTACTTC